This T cell receptor beta chain came from a study of shared clonotypes between healthy human individuals. The CDR3 is made up of 11 amino acids. CDR1 and CDR2 from the germline V gene are MNHEY and SVGAGI. V was clipped by 8 bases and J by 9 bases, with 8 bases between them. Under the authors' procedure: Owing to the provision of junction-only sequences devoid of quality scores by immunoSEQ, filtering differed. This table comes from immunoSEQ multiplex PCR, and its TCRdb copy is limited to in-frame clones, with some not included. From that table come the V and J calls and clone size; the DNA was used to work out D and trimming. Of about half a million clones listed, roughly 78% are singletons. There were no recent acute infections or vaccinations among the donors, who were healthy HIV-negative adults.

J is TRBJ1-6 and V is TRBV6-5; D is ambiguous. The sample consisted of PBMCs. The origin of this receptor is a woman aged 40 to 50 in good health. Some clones in this sample may be carry-over from other donors' samples. CDR3 DNA sequence: TGTGCCAGCGGAAGCCCTTCACCCCTCCACTTT. It yields the protein CASGSPSPLHF.